A single sample gave rise to the 14 T cell receptor beta chains below, sequenced in a study of identical twins. TCRdb redid the calling of the 5' RACE reads with MiXCR, one entry per CDR3 protein. Of around 1.7 million distinct CDR3 sequences detected, more than 30% appear once; the ten largest clones hold about 0.27%. Sequencing was done on a sample of cord blood. All receptors derive from a newborn girl in good health.

The rearrangement uses TRBV20-1 and TRBJ2-7; D is unresolved. This CDR3 comprises 14 residues. Germline V CDR1 and CDR2: DFQATT, SNEGSKA (reference sequence). V shed 2 bases and J shed 0 bases, with 11 bases lying between them. The CDR3 DNA follows: TGCAGTGCTAGATCCGCCAGGAGCTCCTACGAGCAGTACTTC. It translates to CSARSARSSYEQYF.

On this clonotype: An end of the junction does not agree with germline; a read error may underlie this. This rearrangement joins TRBV6-1 to TRBJ2-7; 7 bases are shared with TRBD2. Germline assignment: CDR1 MNHNS and CDR2 SASEGT. The CDR3 contains 15 residues. The CDR3 loop is CASNEARGRAYEQYF. In DNA, the CDR3 is TGTGCCAGCAATGAAGCGCGAGGGAGGGCCTACGAGCAGTACTTC.

The chain uses TRBV6-1 and TRBJ1-6, with D maybe TRBD1 (5 bases). This CDR3 contains 14 residues. Between the trimmed V and J ends, which lost 2 bases and 9 bases, there was a span of 11 bases. Per the germline V gene, CDR1 is MNHNS and CDR2 is SASEGT. CDR3 bases: TGTGCCAGCAGTGAACGCAGGGTCGGTTCACCCCTCCACTTT. It yields the protein CASSERRVGSPLHF.

This clonotype has a handful of counts. One end of the junction is discordant with germline, which a read error may explain. The chain's CDR3 is CASAPRRGDSAYEQYF. DNA of the CDR3: TGTGCCAGCGCACCTAGGCGCGGGGATAGCGCCTACGAGCAGTACTTC. This rearrangement joins TRBV18 to TRBJ2-7, with TRBD2 as a possible D gene (6 bases). The CDR3 sequence is 16 residues long. Germline V gene lookup returns CDR1 KGHSH and CDR2 LQKENI.

This chain uses TRBV12-3 or TRBV12-4 with TRBJ2-7; 9 bases align to TRBD2. With 6 bases clipped from V and 7 bases from J, the junction kept 19 bases outside the gene matches. The CDR3 contains 17 residues. This CDR3 is CASSLLPGLANYNEQYF. The CDR3 DNA reads as TGTGCCAGCAGCCTTTTACCCGGACTAGCGAACTACAATGAGCAGTACTTC.

As concerns this clonotype: The junction shows a germline mismatch at one end, possibly a read error. This rearrangement joins TRBV4-1 to TRBJ1-2, with TRBD1 matching over 7 bases. From germline, CDR1 is MGHRA and CDR2 YSYEKL. This CDR3 region has 16 residues. The CDR3: CTSSRATGIINYGYTF. DNA of the CDR3: TGCACCAGCAGCCGGGCGACAGGGATAATAAACTATGGCTACACCTTC.

A note on this clonotype: A much bigger clone sits one base away, suggesting this may be a read error. The chain joins TRBV29-1 to TRBJ2-3; TRBD2 agrees at 7 bases. Germline V CDR1 and CDR2: SQVTM, ANQGSEA. CDR3 length: 12 amino acids. CDR3 in amino acids: CSVATGGDAQYF. As DNA, the CDR3 is TGCAGCGTTGCCACGGGGGGAGATGCGCAGTATTTT.

This clonotype was picked up a small number of times. V usage is TRBV15 and J usage is TRBJ2-7, with 7 bases matching TRBD1. The V gene end was trimmed by 3 bases and the J gene end by 2 bases; junction bases not matched to a gene: 4. The CDR3 loop spans 14 amino acids. Looked up from germline, CDR1 is LNHNV and CDR2 is YYDKDF (reference sequence). CDR3 in DNA: TGTGCCACCAGCAGCGGGACAGTGACCTACGAGCAGTACTTC. This translates into CATSSGTVTYEQYF.

The chain has TRBV7-8 and TRBJ2-7; a possible D gene is TRBD2 (7 bases). V was shortened by 2 bases and J by 7 bases, with 18 bases between the two germline ends. The CDR3 is made up of 15 amino acids. CDR1 and CDR2 (germline): SGHVS, FQNEAQ. The CDR3 spells CASSLPTGGRREQYF. The CDR3 DNA reads TGTGCCAGCAGCTTACCGACGGGGGGCCGTAGGGAGCAGTACTTC.

As for this clonotype: A much larger clone sits a single nucleotide away, making a read error possible. Written as DNA, the CDR3 is TGTGCCACCAGTGAAGGACAGAACACTGAAGCTTTCTTT. It translates to CATSEGQNTEAFF. V and J are TRBV24-1 and TRBJ1-1; D is possibly TRBD1 (5 bases). This CDR3 is 13 amino acids long. V dropped 4 bases and J dropped 1 base, with 6 bases sitting between them. Germline CDR1 and CDR2: KGHDR and SFDVKD.

J is TRBJ2-7 and V is TRBV6-1; 7 bases match TRBD1. The V gene end was trimmed by 5 bases and the J gene end by 3 bases; junction bases not matched to a gene: 7. The germline V gene encodes CDR1 MNHNS and CDR2 SASEGT. The CDR3 contains 14 residues. CDR3 amino acids: CASSFTGAHYEQYF. The CDR3 region has the DNA TGTGCCAGCAGTTTCACAGGGGCCCACTACGAGCAGTACTTC.

The rearrangement joins TRBV20-1 to TRBJ2-7; 8 bases are shared with TRBD2. There are 14 residues in the CDR3. CDR1 is DFQATT and CDR2 is SNEGSKA in the germline V gene (reference sequence). V shed 3 bases and J 2 bases; nucleotides not matched to a gene: 6. CDR3 sequence (DNA): TGCAGTGCTAGGCCTAGCGGGTACCCCTACGAGCAGTACTTC. Translated, it gives CSARPSGYPYEQYF.

The chain uses TRBV7-2 and TRBJ1-2; D call uncertain. This CDR3 is built from 14 residues. V lost 5 bases and J 4 bases, leaving 14 bases between the germline ends. Germline V CDR1 and CDR2: SGHTA, FQGNSA. The CDR3 DNA sequence: TGTGCCAGCAGCCCCCTAGACCCGATCTATGGCTACACCTTC. Amino acid sequence: CASSPLDPIYGYTF.

CDR3 loop: CASRKTSTGGNYEQYF. As DNA, the CDR3 is TGTGCCAGTAGGAAGACCTCGACAGGGGGCAACTACGAGCAGTACTTC. The V call is TRBV19, the J call TRBJ2-7, with TRBD1 matching over 10 bases. This CDR3 comprises 16 residues. V was clipped by 6 bases and J by 3 bases; unmatched bases: 11. Germline loops: CDR1 LNHDA, CDR2 SQIVND (reference sequence).